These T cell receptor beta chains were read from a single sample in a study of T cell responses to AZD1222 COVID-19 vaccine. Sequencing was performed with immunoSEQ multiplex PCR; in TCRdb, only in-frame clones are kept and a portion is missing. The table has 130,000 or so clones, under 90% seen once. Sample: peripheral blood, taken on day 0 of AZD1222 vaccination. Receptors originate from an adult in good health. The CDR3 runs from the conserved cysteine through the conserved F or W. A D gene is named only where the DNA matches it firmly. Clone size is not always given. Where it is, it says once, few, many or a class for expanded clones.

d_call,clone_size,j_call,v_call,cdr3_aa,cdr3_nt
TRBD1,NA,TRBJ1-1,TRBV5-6,CASSGSTGVNTEAFF,TGTGCCAGCAGCGGATCGACAGGGGTGAACACTGAAGCTTTCTTT
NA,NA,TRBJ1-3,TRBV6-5,CASSYDQFSGNTIYF,TGTGCCAGCAGTTACGACCAGTTCTCTGGAAACACCATATATTTT
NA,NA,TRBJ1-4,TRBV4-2,CASSQSEKLFF,TGTGCCAGCAGCCAAAGTGAAAAACTGTTTTTT
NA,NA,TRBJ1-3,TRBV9,CASSAQGKNTIYF,TGTGCCAGCAGCGCACAGGGAAAAAACACCATATATTTT
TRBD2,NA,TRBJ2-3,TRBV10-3,CAIMRSAGGTDTQYF,TGTGCCATCATGAGGTCAGCGGGGGGAACAGATACGCAGTATTTT
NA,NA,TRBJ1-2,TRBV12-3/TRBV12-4,CASSFPGDLCYTF,TGTGCCAGCAGTTTCCCGGGCGACCTGTGCTACACCTTC
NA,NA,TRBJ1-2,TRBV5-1,CASSPEGDYGYTF,TGCGCCAGCAGCCCGGAGGGGGACTATGGCTACACCTTC
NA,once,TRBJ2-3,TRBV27,CATLSQGGTDTQYF,TGTGCCACCCTTAGCCAGGGCGGGACAGATACGCAGTATTTT
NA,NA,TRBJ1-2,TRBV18,CASSGTADGYTF,TGTGCCAGCTCGGGGACTGCAGATGGCTACACCTTC
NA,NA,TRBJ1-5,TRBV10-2,CASSESDAGYQPQHF,TGCGCCAGCAGTGAGTCGGACGCGGGTTATCAGCCCCAGCATTTT
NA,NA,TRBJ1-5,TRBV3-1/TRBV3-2,CASSQAQGEQPQHF,TGTGCCAGCAGCCAAGCTCAGGGAGAGCAGCCCCAGCATTTT
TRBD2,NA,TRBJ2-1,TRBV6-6,CASSYGTSGFF,TGTGCCAGCAGTTACGGGACTAGCGGGTTCTTC
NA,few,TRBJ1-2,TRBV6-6,CASRKSREGGGYTF,TGTGCCAGCAGGAAATCGAGGGAGGGTGGTGGCTACACCTTC
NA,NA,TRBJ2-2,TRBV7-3,CASSPGGANTGELFF,TGTGCCAGCAGCCCCGGGGGCGCGAACACCGGGGAGCTGTTTTTT
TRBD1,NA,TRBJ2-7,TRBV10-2,CASILDRPSYEQYF,TGCGCCAGCATTCTGGACAGGCCCTCCTACGAGCAGTACTTC
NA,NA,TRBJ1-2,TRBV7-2,CASSLAGYPGYTF,TGTGCCAGCAGCTTAGCAGGGTATCCTGGCTACACCTTC
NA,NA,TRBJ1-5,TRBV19,CASTTGYNQPQHF,TGTGCCAGTACCACGGGGTACAATCAGCCCCAGCATTTT
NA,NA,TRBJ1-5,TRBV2,CASSVELSQPQHF,TGTGCCAGCAGTGTTGAGCTATCCCAGCCCCAGCATTTT
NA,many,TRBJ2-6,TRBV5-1,CASSLRSSGANVLTF,TGCGCCAGCAGCTTGAGGAGCTCTGGGGCCAACGTCCTGACTTTC
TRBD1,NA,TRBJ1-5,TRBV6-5,CASSYTGVGNQPQHF,TGTGCCAGCAGTTATACAGGGGTTGGCAATCAGCCCCAGCATTTT